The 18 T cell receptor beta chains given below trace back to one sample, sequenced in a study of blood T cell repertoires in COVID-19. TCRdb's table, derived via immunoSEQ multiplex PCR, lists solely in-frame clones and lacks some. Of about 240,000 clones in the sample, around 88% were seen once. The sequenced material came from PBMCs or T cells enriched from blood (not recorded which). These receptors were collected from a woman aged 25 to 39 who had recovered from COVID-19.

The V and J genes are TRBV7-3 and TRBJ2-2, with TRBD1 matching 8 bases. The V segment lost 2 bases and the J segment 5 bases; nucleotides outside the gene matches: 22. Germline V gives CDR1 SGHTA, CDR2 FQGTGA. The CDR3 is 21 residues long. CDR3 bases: TGTGCCAGCAGCTTATCCCGCAACCGACAGGGGCCGGCGGGACGAACCGGGGAGCTGTTTTTT. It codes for CASSLSRNRQGPAGRTGELFF.

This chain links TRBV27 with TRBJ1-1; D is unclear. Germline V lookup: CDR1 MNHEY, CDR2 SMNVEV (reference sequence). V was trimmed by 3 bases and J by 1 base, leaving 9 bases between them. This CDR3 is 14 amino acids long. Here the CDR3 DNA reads TGTGCCAGCAGTTTGGGCACCAAGAACACTGAAGCTTTCTTT. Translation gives CASSLGTKNTEAFF.

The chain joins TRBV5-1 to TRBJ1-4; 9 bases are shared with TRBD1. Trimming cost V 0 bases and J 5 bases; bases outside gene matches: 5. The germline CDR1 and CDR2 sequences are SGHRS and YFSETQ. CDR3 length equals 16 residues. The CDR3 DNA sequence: TGCGCCAGCAGCTTGGGGACAGGGGCCCAAAATGAAAAACTGTTTTTT. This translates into CASSLGTGAQNEKLFF.

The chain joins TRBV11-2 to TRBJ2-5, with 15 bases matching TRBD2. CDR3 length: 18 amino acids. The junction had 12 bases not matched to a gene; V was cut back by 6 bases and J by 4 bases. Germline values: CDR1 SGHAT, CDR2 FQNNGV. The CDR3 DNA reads TGTGCCAGCAGACAAGGACTAGCGGGAGGGGTCAAAGGAGAGACCCAGTACTTC. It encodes CASRQGLAGGVKGETQYF.

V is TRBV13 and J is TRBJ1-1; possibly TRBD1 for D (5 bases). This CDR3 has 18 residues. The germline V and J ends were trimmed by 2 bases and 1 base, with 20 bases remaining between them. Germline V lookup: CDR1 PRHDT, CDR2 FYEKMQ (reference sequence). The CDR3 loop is CASSLSGYGPETNTEAFF. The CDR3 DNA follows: TGTGCCAGCAGCTTATCAGGGTATGGCCCCGAAACGAACACTGAAGCTTTCTTT.

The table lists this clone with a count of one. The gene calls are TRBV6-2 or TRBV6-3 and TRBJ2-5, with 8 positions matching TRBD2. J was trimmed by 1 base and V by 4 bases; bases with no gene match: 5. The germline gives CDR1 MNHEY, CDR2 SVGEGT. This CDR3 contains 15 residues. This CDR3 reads CASSLITSGQETQYF. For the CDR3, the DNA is TGTGCCAGCAGTTTAATCACTAGCGGCCAAGAGACCCAGTACTTC.

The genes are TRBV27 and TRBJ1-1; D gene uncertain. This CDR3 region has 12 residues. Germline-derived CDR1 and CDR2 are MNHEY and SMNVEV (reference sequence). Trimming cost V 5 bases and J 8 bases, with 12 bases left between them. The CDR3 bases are TGTGCCAGCAGTCTGGGTCTCGGGGAAGCTTTCTTT. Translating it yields CASSLGLGEAFF.

The CDR3 nucleotides are TGTGCCAGCAGTGTAGTAGAAAACACTGAAGCTTTCTTT. Protein product: CASSVVENTEAFF. V is TRBV2 and J is TRBJ1-1; D is unclear. Looked up from germline, CDR1 is SNHLY and CDR2 is FYNNEI. The length of the CDR3 is 13 residues. V was clipped by 4 bases and J by 2 bases, with 8 bases between them.

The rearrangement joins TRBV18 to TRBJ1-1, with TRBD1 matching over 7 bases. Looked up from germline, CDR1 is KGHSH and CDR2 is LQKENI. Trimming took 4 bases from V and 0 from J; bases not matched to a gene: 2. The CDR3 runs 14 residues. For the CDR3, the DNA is TGTGCCAGCTCACAGGGACAGATGAACACTGAAGCTTTCTTT. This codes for CASSQGQMNTEAFF. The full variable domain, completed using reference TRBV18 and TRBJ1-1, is NAGVMQNPRHLVRRRGQEARLRCSPMKGHSHVYWYRQLPEEGLKFMVYLQKENIIDESGMPKERFSAEFPKEGPSILRIQQVVRGDSAAYFCASSQGQMNTEAFFGQGTRLTVV.

This CDR3 is CASSLAGGTETQYF. CDR3 DNA sequence: TGTGCCAGCAGCTTAGCAGGGGGCACGGAGACCCAGTACTTC. This rearrangement joins TRBV11-2 to TRBJ2-5; 8 positions match TRBD1. Germline assignment: CDR1 SGHAT and CDR2 FQNNGV. The V and J ends lost 1 base and 5 bases, in that order; junction bases with no gene match: 3. The CDR3 covers 14 residues.

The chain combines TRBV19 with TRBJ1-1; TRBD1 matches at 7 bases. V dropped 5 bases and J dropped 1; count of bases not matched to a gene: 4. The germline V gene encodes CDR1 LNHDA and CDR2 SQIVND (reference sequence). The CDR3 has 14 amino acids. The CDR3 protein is CASSWDRENTEAFF. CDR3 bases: TGTGCCAGTAGTTGGGACAGAGAGAACACTGAAGCTTTCTTT.

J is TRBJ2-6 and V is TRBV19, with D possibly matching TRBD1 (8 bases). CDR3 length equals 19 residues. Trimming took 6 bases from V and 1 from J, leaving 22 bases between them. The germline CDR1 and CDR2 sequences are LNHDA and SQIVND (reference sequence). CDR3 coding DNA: TGTGCCAGTAGCCATACACGACAGGGGCGGGAGTCTGGGGCCAACGTCCTGACTTTC. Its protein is CASSHTRQGRESGANVLTF.

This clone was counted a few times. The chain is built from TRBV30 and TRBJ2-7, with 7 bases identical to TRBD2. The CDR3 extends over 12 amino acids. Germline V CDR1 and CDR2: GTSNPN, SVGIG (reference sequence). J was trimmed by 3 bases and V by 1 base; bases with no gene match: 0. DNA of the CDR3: TGTGCCTGGAGTGGGACTAGCTACGAGCAGTACTTC. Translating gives CAWSGTSYEQYF. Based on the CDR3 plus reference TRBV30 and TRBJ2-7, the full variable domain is SQTIHQWPATLVQPVGSPLSLECTVEGTSNPNLYWYRQAAGRGLQLLFYSVGIGQISSEVPQNLSASRPQDRQFILSSKKLLLSDSGFYLCAWSGTSYEQYFGPGTRLTVT.

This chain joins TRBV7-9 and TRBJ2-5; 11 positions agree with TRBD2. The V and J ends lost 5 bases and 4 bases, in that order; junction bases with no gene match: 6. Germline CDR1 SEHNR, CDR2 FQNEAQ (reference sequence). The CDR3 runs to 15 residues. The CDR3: CASSPELAGAETQYF. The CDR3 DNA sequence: TGTGCCAGCAGCCCAGAACTAGCGGGAGCAGAGACCCAGTACTTC.

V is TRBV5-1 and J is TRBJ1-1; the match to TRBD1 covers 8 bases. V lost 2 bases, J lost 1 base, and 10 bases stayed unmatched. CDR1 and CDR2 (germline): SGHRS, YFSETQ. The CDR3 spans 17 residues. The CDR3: CASSFFGTGNQNTEAFF. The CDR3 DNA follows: TGCGCCAGCAGCTTCTTCGGGACAGGCAACCAGAACACTGAAGCTTTCTTT.

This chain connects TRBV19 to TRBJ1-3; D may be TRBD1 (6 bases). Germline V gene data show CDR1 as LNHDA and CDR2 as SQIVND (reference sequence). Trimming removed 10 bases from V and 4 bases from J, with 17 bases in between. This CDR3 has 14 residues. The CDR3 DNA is TGTGCCACTGGGCCAGGGGCGAACGGAAACACCATATATTTT. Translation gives CATGPGANGNTIYF.

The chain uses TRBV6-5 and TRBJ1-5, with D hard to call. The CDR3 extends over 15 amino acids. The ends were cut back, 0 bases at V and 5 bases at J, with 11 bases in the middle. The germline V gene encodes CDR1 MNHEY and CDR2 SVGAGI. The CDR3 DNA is TGTGCCAGCAGTTACTCGGGCAGCCAGTATCAGCCCCAGCATTTT. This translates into CASSYSGSQYQPQHF.

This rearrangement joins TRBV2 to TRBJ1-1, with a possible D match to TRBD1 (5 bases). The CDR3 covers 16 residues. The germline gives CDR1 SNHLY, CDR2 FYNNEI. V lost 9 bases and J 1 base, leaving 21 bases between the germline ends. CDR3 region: CARARREVGGNTEAFF. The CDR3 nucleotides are TGTGCCAGGGCCCGAAGGGAGGTTGGGGGGAACACTGAAGCTTTCTTT. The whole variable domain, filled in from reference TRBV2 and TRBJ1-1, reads EPEVTQTPSHQVTQMGQEVILRCVPISNHLYFYWYRQILGQKVEFLVSFYNNEISEKSEIFDDQFSVERPDGSNFTLKIRSTKLEDSAMYFCARARREVGGNTEAFFGQGTRLTVV.